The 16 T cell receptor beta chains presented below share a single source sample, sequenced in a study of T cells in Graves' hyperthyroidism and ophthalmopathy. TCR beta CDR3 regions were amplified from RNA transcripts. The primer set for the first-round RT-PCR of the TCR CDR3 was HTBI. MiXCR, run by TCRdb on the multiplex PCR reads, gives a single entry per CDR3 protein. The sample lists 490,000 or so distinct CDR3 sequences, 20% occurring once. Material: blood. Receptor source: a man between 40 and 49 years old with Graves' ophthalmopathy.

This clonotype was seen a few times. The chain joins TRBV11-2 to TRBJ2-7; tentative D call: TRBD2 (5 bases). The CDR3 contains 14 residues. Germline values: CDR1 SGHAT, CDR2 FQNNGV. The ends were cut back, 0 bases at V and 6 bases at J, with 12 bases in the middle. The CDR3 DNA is TGTGCCAGCAGCTTAGATCGGGGTACTTCCGAGCAGTACTTC. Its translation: CASSLDRGTSEQYF.

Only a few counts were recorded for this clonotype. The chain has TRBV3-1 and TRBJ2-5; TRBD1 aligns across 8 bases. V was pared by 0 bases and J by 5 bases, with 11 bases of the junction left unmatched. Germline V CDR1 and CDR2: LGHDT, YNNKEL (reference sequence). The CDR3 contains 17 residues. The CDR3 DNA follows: TGTGCCAGCAGCCAAGATTGGGGGCAGGGGGCGCGTGAGACCCAGTACTTC. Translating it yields CASSQDWGQGARETQYF.

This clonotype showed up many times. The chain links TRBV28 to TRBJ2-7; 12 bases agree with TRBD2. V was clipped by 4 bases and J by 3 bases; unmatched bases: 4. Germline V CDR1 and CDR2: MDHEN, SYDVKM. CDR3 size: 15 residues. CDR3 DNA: TGTGCCAGCAGTTCCGGACTAGCGGGACACTACGAGCAGTACTTC. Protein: CASSSGLAGHYEQYF. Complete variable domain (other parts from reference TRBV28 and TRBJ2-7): DVKVTQSSRYLVKRTGEKVFLECVQDMDHENMFWYRQDPGLGLRLIYFSYDVKMKEKGDIPEGYSVSREKKERFSLILESASTNQTSMYLCASSSGLAGHYEQYFGPGTRLTVT.

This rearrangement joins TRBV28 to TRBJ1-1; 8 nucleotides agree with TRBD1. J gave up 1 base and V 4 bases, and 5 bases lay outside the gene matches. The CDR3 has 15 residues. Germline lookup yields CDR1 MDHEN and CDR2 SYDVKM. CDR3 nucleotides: TGTGCCAGCAGTTCCTACGGGACAGGGAACACTGAAGCTTTCTTT. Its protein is CASSSYGTGNTEAFF.

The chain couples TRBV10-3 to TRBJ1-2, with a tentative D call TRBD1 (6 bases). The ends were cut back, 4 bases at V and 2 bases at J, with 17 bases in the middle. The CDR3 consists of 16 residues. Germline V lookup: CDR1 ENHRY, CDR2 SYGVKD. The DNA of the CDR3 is TGTGCCATCAGTGGTTTCCGGGGGGCGCGAAACTATGGCTACACCTTC. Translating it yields CAISGFRGARNYGYTF.

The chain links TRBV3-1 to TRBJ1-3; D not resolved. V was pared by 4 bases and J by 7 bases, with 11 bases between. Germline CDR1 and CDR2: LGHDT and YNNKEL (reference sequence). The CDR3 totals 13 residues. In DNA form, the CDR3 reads TGTGCCAGCAGCCGGACCGCCGGTAACACCATATATTTT. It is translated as CASSRTAGNTIYF.

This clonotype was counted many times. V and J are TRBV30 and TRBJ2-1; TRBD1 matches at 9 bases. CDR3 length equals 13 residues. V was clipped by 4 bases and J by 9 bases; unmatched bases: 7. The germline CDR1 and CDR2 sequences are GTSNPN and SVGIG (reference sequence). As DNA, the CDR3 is TGTGCCTGGAAGGGACAGGGAGGGGGTGAGCAGTTCTTC. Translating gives CAWKGQGGGEQFF.

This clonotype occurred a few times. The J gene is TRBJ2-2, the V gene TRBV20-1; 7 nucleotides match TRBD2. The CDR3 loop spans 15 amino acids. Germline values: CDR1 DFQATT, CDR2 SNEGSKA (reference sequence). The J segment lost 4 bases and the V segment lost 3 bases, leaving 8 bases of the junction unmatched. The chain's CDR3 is CSASRLADLTGELFF. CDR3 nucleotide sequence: TGCAGTGCTAGTCGCCTAGCGGATCTCACCGGGGAGCTGTTTTTT.

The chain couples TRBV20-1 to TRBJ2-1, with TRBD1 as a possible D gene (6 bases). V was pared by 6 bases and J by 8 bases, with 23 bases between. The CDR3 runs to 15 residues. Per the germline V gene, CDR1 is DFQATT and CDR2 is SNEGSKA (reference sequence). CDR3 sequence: CSAPQTLRGWDEQFF. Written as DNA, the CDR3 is TGCAGTGCCCCTCAAACCCTCAGGGGATGGGATGAGCAGTTCTTC.

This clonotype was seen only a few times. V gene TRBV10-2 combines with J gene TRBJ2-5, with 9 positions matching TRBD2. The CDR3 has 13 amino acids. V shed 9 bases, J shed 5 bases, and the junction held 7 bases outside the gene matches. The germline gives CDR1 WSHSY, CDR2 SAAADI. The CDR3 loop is CASGTSSLETQYF. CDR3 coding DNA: TGCGCCAGTGGGACTAGCAGTTTGGAGACCCAGTACTTC.

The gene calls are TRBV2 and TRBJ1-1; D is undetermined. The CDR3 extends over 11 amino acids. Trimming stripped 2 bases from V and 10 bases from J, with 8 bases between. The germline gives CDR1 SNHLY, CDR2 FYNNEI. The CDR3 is CASSERAPAFF. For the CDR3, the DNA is TGTGCCAGCAGTGAAAGGGCACCAGCTTTCTTT.

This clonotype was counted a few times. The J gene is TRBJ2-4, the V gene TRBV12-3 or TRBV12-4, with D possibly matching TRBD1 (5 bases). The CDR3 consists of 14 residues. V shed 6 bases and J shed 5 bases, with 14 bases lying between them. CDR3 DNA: TGTGCCAGCAGCCTAACAGGTCTACAAAACATTCAGTACTTC. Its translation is CASSLTGLQNIQYF.

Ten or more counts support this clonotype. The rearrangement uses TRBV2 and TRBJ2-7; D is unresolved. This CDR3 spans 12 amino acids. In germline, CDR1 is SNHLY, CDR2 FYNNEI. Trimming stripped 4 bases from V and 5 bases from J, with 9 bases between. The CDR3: CASSATLDEQYF. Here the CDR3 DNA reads TGTGCCAGCAGTGCTACTTTGGACGAGCAGTACTTC.

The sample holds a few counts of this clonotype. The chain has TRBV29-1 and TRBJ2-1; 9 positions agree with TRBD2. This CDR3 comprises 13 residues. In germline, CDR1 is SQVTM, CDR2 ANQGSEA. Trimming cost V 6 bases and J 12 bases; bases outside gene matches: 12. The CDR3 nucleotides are TGCAGCGTGAAAGGGGGACTAGCTCCCTTGCAGTTCTTC. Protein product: CSVKGGLAPLQFF.

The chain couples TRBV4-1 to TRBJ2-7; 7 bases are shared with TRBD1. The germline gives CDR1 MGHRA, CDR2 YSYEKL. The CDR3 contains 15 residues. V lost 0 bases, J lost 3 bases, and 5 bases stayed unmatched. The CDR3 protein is CASSQEAGGVYEQYF. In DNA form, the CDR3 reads TGCGCCAGCAGCCAAGAGGCAGGGGGAGTCTACGAGCAGTACTTC.

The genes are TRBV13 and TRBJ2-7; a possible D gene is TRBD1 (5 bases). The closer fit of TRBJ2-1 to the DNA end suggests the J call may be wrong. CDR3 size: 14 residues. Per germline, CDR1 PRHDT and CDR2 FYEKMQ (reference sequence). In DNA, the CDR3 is TGTGCCAGCAGCCCCCACAGACAGTCCTACGAGCAGTTCTTC. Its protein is CASSPHRQSYEQFF.